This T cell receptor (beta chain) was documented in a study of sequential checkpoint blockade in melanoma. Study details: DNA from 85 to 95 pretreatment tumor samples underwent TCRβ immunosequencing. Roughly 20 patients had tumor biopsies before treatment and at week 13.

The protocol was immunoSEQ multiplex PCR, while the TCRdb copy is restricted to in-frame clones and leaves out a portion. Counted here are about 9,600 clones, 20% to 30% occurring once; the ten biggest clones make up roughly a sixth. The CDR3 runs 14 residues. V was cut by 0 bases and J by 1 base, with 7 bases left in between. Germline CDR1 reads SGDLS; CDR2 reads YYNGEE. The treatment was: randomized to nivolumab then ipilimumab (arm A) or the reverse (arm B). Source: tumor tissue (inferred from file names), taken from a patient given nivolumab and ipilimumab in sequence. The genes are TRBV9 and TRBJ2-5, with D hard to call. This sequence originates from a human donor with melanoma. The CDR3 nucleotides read TGTGCCAGCAGCGTAGGGGCAGTCCAAGAGACCCAGTACTTC. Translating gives CASSVGAVQETQYF. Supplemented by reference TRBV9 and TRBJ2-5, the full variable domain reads DSGVTQTPKHLITATGQRVTLRCSPRSGDLSVYWYQQSLDQGLQFLIQYYNGEERAKGNILERFSAQQFPDLHSELNLSSLELGDSALYFCASSVGAVQETQYFGPGTRLLVL.